This TCR beta chain was observed in a study of cytomegalovirus exposure and HLA in healthy donors. Use of 60 Vbeta and 13 Jbeta primers characterized the PCR. Data came from immunoSEQ multiplex PCR; TCRdb stores just in-frame clones and leaves some out. The data contain about 120,000 clones, about four fifths of them singletons. The CDR3 covers 14 residues. The junction had 1 base not matched to a gene; V was cut back by 8 bases and J by 1 base. CDR1 and CDR2 from the germline V gene are MNHEY and SVGAGI. The clonotype comes from a young woman in good health and CMV-seronegative. This rearrangement joins TRBV6-5 to TRBJ2-2; the match to TRBD1 covers 10 bases. Sequences were obtained from PBMCs. The CDR3 spells CASWDRGNTGELFF. The CDR3 DNA reads TGTGCCAGCTGGGACAGGGGGAACACCGGGGAGCTGTTTTTT.